The next 2 T cell receptor beta chains were all read from a single sample in a study of regulatory T cells in long-lasting Graves disease. Building the TCR beta libraries relied on iRepertoire HTBI primers, and CDR3 regions underwent Arm-PCR. TCRdb reanalysed the multiplex PCR reads using MiXCR and keeps one entry per CDR3 protein. The sample comprises 250,000 to 300,000 distinct CDR3 sequences, 15% to 20% of which are singletons, and around 13% rests with the top ten. The sample's time point: newly diagnosed GD, antithyroid drugs for less than 3 months. PBMC-derived RNA was used for the TCR library. The same sample was also studied in work on T cells in Graves' hyperthyroidism and ophthalmopathy.

The sequencing used peripheral blood mononuclear cells (PBMCs), collected at new diagnosis, from a patient treated with antithyroid drugs. The receptors here all came from a woman aged 25-40 years with Graves disease.

There are many counts of this clonotype. The J gene is TRBJ2-1, the V gene TRBV5-1; 7 bases agree with TRBD2. V shed 4 bases and J 0 bases; nucleotides not matched to a gene: 4. Germline lookup yields CDR1 SGHRS and CDR2 YFSETQ. The CDR3 loop spans 15 amino acids. The CDR3 reads CASSLSGVSYNEQFF. CDR3 sequence (DNA): TGCGCCAGCAGCCTGAGCGGGGTCTCCTACAATGAGCAGTTCTTC.

This clonotype occurred many times. The chain combines TRBV6-1 with TRBJ1-1, with no clear D. CDR1 MNHNS and CDR2 SASEGT come from the germline V gene. CDR3 length: 14 amino acids. The V and J ends lost 3 bases and 1 base respectively, with 9 bases between them. CDR3 bases: TGTGCCAGCAGTGAGGTCTTGGAGAACACTGAAGCTTTCTTT. The encoded protein is CASSEVLENTEAFF.